The 30 T cell receptor beta chains reported below all come from one sample, sequenced in a study of tumor-infiltrating lymphocytes in localized non-small cell lung cancer. TCRdb's copy holds only in-frame clones and misses some; the assay was immunoSEQ multiplex PCR. The table lists roughly 14,000 clones, roughly four fifths of them singletons, with around 21% in the top ten. Sequenced sample: lung tumor tissue. These receptor sequences come from a human donor with non-small cell lung cancer.

The V gene is TRBV9, the J gene TRBJ2-1, with D tentatively TRBD2 (5 bases). CDR3 length equals 12 residues. The ends were cut back, 8 bases at V and 5 bases at J, with 11 bases in the middle. CDR1 and CDR2 (germline): SGDLS, YYNGEE. The CDR3: CASGLLHNEQFF. The CDR3 nucleotides are TGTGCCAGTGGACTCCTCCACAATGAGCAGTTCTTC.

The chain recombines TRBV14 with TRBJ2-7, with D possibly matching TRBD1 (6 bases). This CDR3 has 11 residues. Looked up from germline, CDR1 is SGHDN and CDR2 is FVKESK. Between the trimmed V and J ends, which lost 5 bases and 6 bases, there was a span of 8 bases. The CDR3 is CASSSGAEQYF. CDR3 sequence (DNA): TGTGCCAGCAGCTCAGGGGCCGAGCAGTACTTC.

This clone was recorded only once. The chain links TRBV6-1 to TRBJ1-1; D remains ambiguous. The CDR3 contains 11 residues. Germline assignment: CDR1 MNHNS and CDR2 SASEGT. Trimming removed 2 bases from V and 8 bases from J, with 6 bases in between. CDR3 in amino acids: CASSESGEAFF. Here the CDR3 DNA reads TGTGCCAGCAGTGAAAGCGGGGAAGCTTTCTTT.

This chain connects TRBV6-6 to TRBJ2-1, with no clear D. The CDR3 consists of 11 residues. In germline, CDR1 is MNHNY, CDR2 SVGAGI (reference sequence). The V end lost 5 bases, the J end lost 10 bases, and 9 bases lay between the germline ends. This CDR3 is CASSVWVEQFF. In DNA, the CDR3 is TGTGCCAGCAGTGTATGGGTAGAGCAGTTCTTC.

V and J are TRBV29-1 and TRBJ2-1; a possible D gene is TRBD2 (6 bases). From germline, CDR1 is SQVTM and CDR2 ANQGSEA. The CDR3 has 13 residues. The V end lost 4 bases, the J end lost 3 bases, and 10 bases lay between the germline ends. CDR3 DNA sequence: TGCAGCGTTGGGAGGGCTAACTACAATGAGCAGTTCTTC. Translated: CSVGRANYNEQFF.

The J gene is TRBJ1-5, the V gene TRBV28, with D possibly being TRBD1 (5 bases). Trimming left V 3 bases short and J 7 bases short, with 13 bases between. The germline gives CDR1 MDHEN, CDR2 SYDVKM. This CDR3 has 14 amino acids. The CDR3 DNA reads TGTGCCAGCAGTTTTGTCGGGGCGTCCCAGCCCCAGCATTTT. It translates to CASSFVGASQPQHF.

The genes are TRBV11-2 and TRBJ2-3; D unclear. There are 15 residues in the CDR3. The V end lost 0 bases, the J end lost 0 bases, and 7 bases lay between the germline ends. Germline V CDR1 and CDR2: SGHAT, FQNNGV. The CDR3 nucleotides read TGTGCCAGCAGCTTAGAGACTGCTAGCACAGATACGCAGTATTTT. It specifies CASSLETASTDTQYF.

This clone was counted a single time. The chain employs TRBV2 and TRBJ2-4; D is tentatively TRBD1 or TRBD2 (5 bases each). V was trimmed by 7 bases and J by 1 base, leaving 20 bases between them. There are 17 residues in the CDR3. In germline, CDR1 is SNHLY, CDR2 FYNNEI. CDR3 coding DNA: TGTGCCAGCATCCCTAGGGGAGCTGATCTGGCCAAAAACATTCAGTACTTC. Translation: CASIPRGADLAKNIQYF. The full variable domain, its missing parts supplied by reference TRBV2 and TRBJ2-4, is EPEVTQTPSHQVTQMGQEVILRCVPISNHLYFYWYRQILGQKVEFLVSFYNNEISEKSEIFDDQFSVERPDGSNFTLKIRSTKLEDSAMYFCASIPRGADLAKNIQYFGAGTRLSVL.

The rearrangement links TRBV15 to TRBJ1-2; the D gene is possibly TRBD1 (6 bases). This CDR3 contains 13 residues. Germline V gene data show CDR1 as LNHNV and CDR2 as YYDKDF (reference sequence). With 2 bases removed from V and 8 bases from J, the gap between germline ends came to 12 bases. In DNA, the CDR3 is TGTGCCACCAGCAGAAGGACAGCTCAGGGCTACACCTTC. Its translation: CATSRRTAQGYTF.

Comments on this clone: Likely a read error: the CDR3 ends without its conserved phenylalanine or tryptophan. This sequence joins TRBV7-2 and TRBJ1-2; 12 nucleotides align to TRBD1. This CDR3 has 15 residues. Germline trimming cut 6 bases from V and 8 bases from J; bases unmatched to any gene: 10. CDR1 SGHTA and CDR2 FQGNSA come from the germline V gene. DNA of the CDR3: TGTGCCAGCAGATCCGGGACAGGGGGCGCGGGAGGCTACACCCTC. Translated: CASRSGTGGAGGYTL.

V is TRBV5-1 and J is TRBJ1-5; D gene unclear. The length of the CDR3 is 15 residues. Trimming cost V 0 bases and J 0 bases, with 7 bases left between them. CDR1 SGHRS and CDR2 YFSETQ come from the germline V gene. The CDR3 DNA is TGCGCCAGCAGCTTGGGGCAGTATAGCAATCAGCCCCAGCATTTT. Its protein product is CASSLGQYSNQPQHF.

This clone is a singleton in its sample. The J gene is TRBJ2-1, the V gene TRBV6-6, with 7 bases aligning to TRBD2. This CDR3 is built from 15 residues. With V trimmed by 2 bases and J by 6 bases, 7 bases remained unmatched. Germline V gene data show CDR1 as MNHNY and CDR2 as SVGAGI (reference sequence). This CDR3 reads CASSYISGMGNEQFF. In nucleotides, the CDR3 is TGTGCCAGCAGTTACATCAGCGGGATGGGCAATGAGCAGTTCTTC.

The chain carries TRBV11-3 and TRBJ1-1; D perhaps matches TRBD1 (5 bases). V gave up 2 bases and J gave up 1 base, with 11 bases separating them. The CDR3 covers 15 residues. CDR1 and CDR2 (germline): SGHNT, YENEEA. The CDR3 here is CASSLRLGQNTEAFF. The CDR3 DNA reads TGTGCCAGCAGCTTACGCCTCGGACAGAACACTGAAGCTTTCTTT.

The genes are TRBV28 and TRBJ2-7, with D perhaps TRBD1 (5 bases). Germline assignment: CDR1 MDHEN and CDR2 SYDVKM. V shed 6 bases and J shed 1 base, with 16 bases lying between them. The CDR3 is made up of 15 amino acids. As DNA, the CDR3 is TGTGCCAGCAGGGGGCAAAACCTTGCATCCTACGAGCAGTACTTC. Encoded protein: CASRGQNLASYEQYF.

The chain has TRBV6-5 and TRBJ1-2; D unclear. Germline V gene data show CDR1 as MNHEY and CDR2 as SVGAGI. V lost 5 bases, J lost 1 base, and 14 bases lay in between. The CDR3 runs 15 residues. The CDR3 sequence is CASSLSGRDNYGYTF. The CDR3 region has the DNA TGTGCCAGCAGTCTGTCGGGGAGGGATAACTATGGCTACACCTTC.

V gene TRBV30 combines with J gene TRBJ1-1; the match to TRBD1 covers 7 bases. V was clipped by 4 bases and J by 4 bases; unmatched bases: 12. Germline V gives CDR1 GTSNPN, CDR2 SVGIG (reference sequence). This CDR3 contains 15 residues. CDR3 protein: CAWTLSQGGSTEAFF. CDR3 DNA sequence: TGTGCCTGGACCTTATCCCAGGGGGGGAGCACTGAAGCTTTCTTT.

J is TRBJ2-5 and V is TRBV5-1, with TRBD1 as a possible D gene (6 bases). Trimming removed 4 bases from V and 1 base from J, with 11 bases in between. Germline CDR1 reads SGHRS; CDR2 reads YFSETQ. The CDR3 spans 14 residues. The CDR3 loop is CASSPPGVQETQYF. The CDR3 DNA follows: TGCGCCAGCAGCCCCCCAGGGGTCCAAGAGACCCAGTACTTC.

The chain combines TRBV5-4 with TRBJ1-6, with TRBD1 matching 7 bases. Trimming took 2 bases from V and 7 from J; bases not matched to a gene: 6. There are 15 residues in the CDR3. Germline CDR1 and CDR2: SGHNT and YYREEE (reference sequence). CDR3 DNA sequence: TGTGCCAGCAGCTTCGGGGGACAGCTCAATTCACCCCTCCACTTT. It encodes CASSFGGQLNSPLHF.

The genes are TRBV7-2 and TRBJ1-2; TRBD1 matches 8 bases. The germline V gene encodes CDR1 SGHTA and CDR2 FQGNSA. CDR3 length: 14 amino acids. J gave up 4 bases and V 6 bases, and 7 bases lay outside the gene matches. CDR3 residues: CASSQDRGGYGYTF. CDR3 nucleotides: TGTGCCAGCAGTCAAGACAGGGGCGGCTATGGCTACACCTTC. The whole variable domain, filled in from reference TRBV7-2 and TRBJ1-2, reads GAGVSQSPSNKVTEKGKDVELRCDPISGHTALYWYRQSLGQGLEFLIYFQGNSAPDKSGLPSDRFSAERTGGSVSTLTIQRTQQEDSAVYLCASSQDRGGYGYTFGSGTRLTVV.

The V and J genes are TRBV10-1 and TRBJ2-3, with a weak D call TRBD2 (5 bases). V was shortened by 4 bases and J by 0 bases, with 11 bases between the two germline ends. Germline lookup yields CDR1 WNHNN and CDR2 SYGVQD (reference sequence). CDR3 length: 15 amino acids. CDR3 nucleotide sequence: TGCGCCAGCAGTGCGCTAGCAGAAAGCACAGATACGCAGTATTTT. Its translation: CASSALAESTDTQYF.

The count of this clone is one. The chain uses TRBV5-1 and TRBJ1-2; unclear D gene. The germline gives CDR1 SGHRS, CDR2 YFSETQ. V lost 0 bases and J 7 bases, leaving 16 bases between the germline ends. The CDR3 consists of 15 residues. The CDR3 spells CASSLGSNRSGGYTF. The CDR3, as DNA: TGCGCCAGCAGCTTGGGATCGAACCGGTCTGGTGGCTACACCTTC.

V and J are TRBV6-1 and TRBJ2-7; D possibly corresponds to TRBD2 (6 bases). The germline V gene encodes CDR1 MNHNS and CDR2 SASEGT. CDR3 length: 14 amino acids. V was shortened by 3 bases and J by 9 bases, with 18 bases between the two germline ends. CDR3 sequence (DNA): TGTGCCAGCAGTGAGGACTTGTCGGGGGTCGTGCAGTACTTC. It yields the protein CASSEDLSGVVQYF.

This chain joins TRBV13 and TRBJ2-1, with D possibly matching TRBD1 (5 bases). Per germline, CDR1 PRHDT and CDR2 FYEKMQ (reference sequence). This CDR3 has 18 residues. The V and J ends lost 2 bases and 5 bases respectively, with 22 bases between them. The CDR3 here is CASSLNLFLGAPNNEQFF. The CDR3 DNA reads as TGTGCCAGCAGCTTAAATTTATTTTTAGGGGCCCCGAACAATGAGCAGTTCTTC.

The chain has TRBV2 and TRBJ2-2; D remains ambiguous. The germline V and J ends were trimmed by 7 bases and 7 bases, with 10 bases remaining between them. This CDR3 spans 12 amino acids. Germline CDR1 SNHLY, CDR2 FYNNEI. The DNA of the CDR3 is TGTGCCAGCACTTTGGGGATCGGGGAGCTGTTTTTT. Translated: CASTLGIGELFF.

This chain links TRBV27 with TRBJ2-5, with D possibly matching TRBD1 (6 bases). CDR1 is MNHEY, CDR2 SMNVEV, per germline (reference sequence). The CDR3 runs to 15 residues. The V and J ends lost 5 bases and 4 bases respectively, with 17 bases between them. CDR3 sequence: CASSNAGAKLETQYF. The CDR3 DNA reads TGTGCCAGCAGTAACGCAGGGGCTAAGTTAGAGACCCAGTACTTC.

As concerns this clone: This specimen includes other DNA sequences encoding the same CDR3. This chain uses TRBV9 with TRBJ1-6, with D maybe TRBD1 (6 bases). CDR3 size: 13 residues. Trimming left V 2 bases short and J 7 bases short, with 7 bases between. Germline CDR1 and CDR2: SGDLS and YYNGEE. The CDR3 sequence: CASSVGGNSPLHF. The CDR3 bases are TGTGCCAGCAGCGTCGGGGGCAATTCACCCCTCCACTTT.

The chain links TRBV18 to TRBJ2-5; D is ambiguous. The CDR3 sequence is 10 residues long. CDR1 is KGHSH and CDR2 is LQKENI in the germline V gene. V lost 4 bases, J lost 3 bases, and 0 bases lay in between. The CDR3 is CASSQETQYF. The CDR3 coding sequence is TGTGCCAGCTCACAAGAGACCCAGTACTTC.

The chain links TRBV7-2 to TRBJ1-2; the D is unclear. This CDR3 is 13 amino acids long. CDR1 is SGHTA, CDR2 FQGNSA, per germline. V was clipped by 4 bases and J by 6 bases, with 12 bases between them. CDR3 bases: TGTGCCAGCAGCTCGAATCCGAGGGATGGCTACACCTTC. Protein: CASSSNPRDGYTF. The full variable domain, in which reference TRBV7-2 and TRBJ1-2 provide the parts outside the CDR3, is GAGVSQSPSNKVTEKGKDVELRCDPISGHTALYWYRQSLGQGLEFLIYFQGNSAPDKSGLPSDRFSAERTGGSVSTLTIQRTQQEDSAVYLCASSSNPRDGYTFGSGTRLTVV.

The chain has TRBV5-1 and TRBJ2-7; no definite D call. Trimming took off 0 bases at V and 6 bases at J, with 13 bases between the two ends. The CDR3 extends over 14 amino acids. Germline V gene sequence: CDR1 SGHRS, CDR2 YFSETQ. The CDR3 coding sequence is TGCGCCAGCAGCTTGGAAGGGAATGACTCCGAGCAGTACTTC. Amino acids: CASSLEGNDSEQYF.

This chain connects TRBV11-2 to TRBJ1-4; D unresolved. CDR3 length equals 14 residues. From germline, CDR1 is SGHAT and CDR2 FQNNGV. V shed 4 bases and J shed 4 bases, with 10 bases lying between them. CDR3 sequence (DNA): TGTGCCAGCAGCTCGGGCCAGGTTAATGAAAAACTGTTTTTT. Amino acid sequence: CASSSGQVNEKLFF.